This TCR beta chain was found in a study of radiation and T cells in renal cell carcinoma. The CDR3 is 11 amino acids. CDR1 and CDR2 (germline): MNHEY, SVGAGI. Trimming took off 5 bases at V and 8 bases at J, with 9 bases between the two ends. The time point denotes: blood 4 weeks post-SBRT, at nephrectomy. Regarding treatment: 15 Gy SBRT to primary tumor, nephrectomy 4 weeks later. Nephrectomy followed 15 Gy stereotactic body radiation by 4 weeks. The protocol was immunoSEQ multiplex PCR, while the TCRdb copy is restricted to in-frame clones and leaves out a portion. The sample carries 60,000 or so clones, around three quarters recorded once.

The sample here was blood, taken from a patient whose treatment included radiotherapy and nephrectomy. This chain uses TRBV6-5 with TRBJ1-1; D remains unclear. The clonotype was recovered from a man aged 55 to 70 with renal cell carcinoma. The DNA for the CDR3 is TGTGCCAGCAGTGCAAAGTTAGAAGCTTTCTTT. Amino acid sequence: CASSAKLEAFF.